This entry lists 20 T cell receptor beta chains sequenced from one sample in a study of blood T cell repertoires in COVID-19. Sequencing used immunoSEQ multiplex PCR; TCRdb keeps in-frame clones, though not all of them. The data hold about 130,000 clones, with around 80% observed a single time. The sequenced sample consisted of PBMCs or T cells enriched from blood (not recorded which). The receptors originated from a woman in her forties or fifties who had recovered from COVID-19.

This rearrangement joins TRBV2 to TRBJ1-1, with D hard to call. CDR1 and CDR2 from the germline V gene are SNHLY and FYNNEI. CDR3 length equals 15 residues. Trimming removed 7 bases at V and 2 bases at J, with 17 bases between. The CDR3 region has the DNA TGTGCCAGCACCCTCGCTGGTCTGAGCAACACTGAAGCTTTCTTT. Amino acid sequence: CASTLAGLSNTEAFF.

This clone is labeled medium-sized (0.01 to 0.1%). The chain has TRBV28 and TRBJ1-5; 7 positions agree with TRBD1. The CDR3 is 16 amino acids. The germline gives CDR1 MDHEN, CDR2 SYDVKM. With V trimmed by 7 bases and J by 5 bases, 14 bases remained unmatched. The CDR3 here is CASTSWDTGDHQPQHF. In DNA, the CDR3 is TGTGCCAGCACCAGCTGGGACACAGGGGATCATCAGCCCCAGCATTTT.

V and J are TRBV27 and TRBJ1-2; D call uncertain. CDR3 length: 14 residues. Germline-derived CDR1 and CDR2 are MNHEY and SMNVEV (reference sequence). Trimming took off 2 bases at V and 3 bases at J, with 10 bases between the two ends. CDR3 coding DNA: TGTGCCAGCAGTTTAAGGTCGGGGTACTATGGCTACACCTTC. Amino acids: CASSLRSGYYGYTF.

The V call is TRBV2, the J call TRBJ1-5, with 7 bases fitting TRBD1. From germline, CDR1 is SNHLY and CDR2 FYNNEI. The CDR3 runs 16 residues. Losses at the gene ends were 7 bases for V and 4 bases for J; bases not matched to a gene: 13. This CDR3 is CASTAEGARGNQPQHF. CDR3 DNA: TGTGCCAGCACCGCCGAGGGGGCGAGGGGAAATCAGCCCCAGCATTTT.

The chain employs TRBV18 and TRBJ2-7, with a tentative D call TRBD1 (6 bases). The V gene's germline CDR1 is KGHSH and CDR2 LQKENI. This CDR3 spans 15 amino acids. The germline V and J ends were trimmed by 3 bases and 2 bases, with 14 bases remaining between them. The CDR3 region has the DNA TGTGCCAGCTCACCCGAATCGACAGGACCCTACGAGCAGTACGTC. As protein: CASSPESTGPYEQYV.

The chain is built from TRBV27 and TRBJ1-4; 8 nucleotides agree with TRBD1. CDR1 is MNHEY and CDR2 is SMNVEV in the germline V gene (reference sequence). The CDR3 runs to 15 residues. The trim removed 6 bases at V and 1 base at J, leaving 4 bases unmatched. CDR3 in amino acids: CASRRTGLTNEKLFF. The DNA of the CDR3 is TGTGCCAGCAGGCGGACAGGGCTAACTAATGAAAAACTGTTTTTT.

CDR3 sequence (DNA): TGCGCCAGCAGCCCCGACGGCGGGGGCAGTTACAATGAGCAGTTCTTC. Its protein is CASSPDGGGSYNEQFF. This chain joins TRBV5-1 and TRBJ2-1, with TRBD2 as a possible D gene (7 bases). The V and J ends lost 4 bases and 4 bases respectively, with 18 bases between them. The germline gives CDR1 SGHRS, CDR2 YFSETQ. The length of the CDR3 is 16 residues.

The chain has TRBV11-2 and TRBJ1-1; TRBD1 matches 9 bases. Unmatched junction bases numbered 7, after V lost 5 bases and J lost 3 bases. The CDR3 is 15 residues long. Germline V gives CDR1 SGHAT, CDR2 FQNNGV. This CDR3 is CASSPEGQGHTEAFF. CDR3 nucleotide sequence: TGTGCCAGCAGCCCGGAGGGACAGGGTCACACTGAAGCTTTCTTT.

This CDR3 is CASSRTGVVYGYTF. As DNA, the CDR3 is TGTGCCAGCTCAAGGACAGGGGTTGTCTATGGCTACACCTTC. This chain joins TRBV18 and TRBJ1-2; 9 bases agree with TRBD1. The CDR3 length is 14 residues. Germline loops: CDR1 KGHSH, CDR2 LQKENI. J was trimmed by 4 bases and V by 5 bases; bases with no gene match: 5.

CDR3 region: CASSVGGAGQETQYF. In nucleotides, the CDR3 is TGTGCCAGCAGCGTAGGGGGTGCGGGCCAAGAGACCCAGTACTTC. The gene calls are TRBV9 and TRBJ2-5, with D possibly matching TRBD2 (5 bases). V lost 0 bases and J lost 1, with 10 bases in between. The germline V gene encodes CDR1 SGDLS and CDR2 YYNGEE. This CDR3 has 15 residues.

The chain has TRBV5-1 and TRBJ1-3; possible D gene TRBD1, 5 bases. Per germline, CDR1 SGHRS and CDR2 YFSETQ. This CDR3 is 14 amino acids long. V was cut by 7 bases and J by 0 bases, with 11 bases left in between. DNA of the CDR3: TGCGCCAGCCGGGAGGGGCCCTCTGGAAACACCATATATTTT. It is translated as CASREGPSGNTIYF.

The rearrangement links TRBV5-1 to TRBJ1-2; D uncertain. V dropped 0 bases and J dropped 4 bases, with 10 bases sitting between them. The CDR3 has 14 amino acids. Germline lookup yields CDR1 SGHRS and CDR2 YFSETQ. As DNA, the CDR3 is TGCGCCAGCAGCTTGGTGAGCCAGGCCTATGGCTACACCTTC. Its translation is CASSLVSQAYGYTF.

This clone occurred a few times. The chain combines TRBV3-1 (or the pseudogene TRBV3-2) with TRBJ1-6; D is possibly TRBD1 (5 bases). CDR3 length equals 15 residues. The V end lost 1 base, the J end lost 9 bases, and 13 bases lay between the germline ends. Germline V gives CDR1 LGHDT, CDR2 YNNKEL (reference sequence). CDR3 in amino acids: CASSQGAGLTSPLHF. The CDR3 DNA reads TGTGCCAGCAGCCAAGGGGCGGGACTCACTTCACCCCTCCACTTT.

Comments on this clone: This may stem from a read error, because a much larger clone lies one nucleotide away. The rearrangement joins TRBV28 to TRBJ1-5; D gene uncertain. The CDR3 is made up of 14 amino acids. V gave up 3 bases and J gave up 2 bases, with 8 bases separating them. Per germline, CDR1 MDHEN and CDR2 SYDVKM. The CDR3 nucleotides read TGTGCCAGCAGTTTCCAGGTGGGCAATCAGCCCCAGCATTTT. As protein: CASSFQVGNQPQHF.

The CDR3 DNA is TGTGCCAGCAGCCGACAGAGGGGGGGGAACACTGAAGCTTTCTTT. Translating it yields CASSRQRGGNTEAFF. V usage is TRBV11-1 and J usage is TRBJ1-1; D possibly corresponds to TRBD1 (6 bases). The CDR3 loop spans 15 amino acids. V gave up 5 bases and J gave up 1 base, with 14 bases separating them. The germline CDR1 and CDR2 sequences are SGHAT and FQDESV (reference sequence).

V usage is TRBV11-1 and J usage is TRBJ1-1, with TRBD1 matching 7 bases. The CDR3 spans 14 residues. V gave up 1 base and J gave up 6 bases; unmatched junction bases: 5. Germline CDR1 is SGHAT and CDR2 is FQDESV (reference sequence). The CDR3 DNA reads TGTGCCAGCAGCTTAGTGAGAACAGGGGCTGAAGCTTTCTTT. Translation: CASSLVRTGAEAFF.

This clone was picked up one time. The gene calls are TRBV2 and TRBJ2-7; 11 bases agree with TRBD2. Germline CDR1 reads SNHLY; CDR2 reads FYNNEI. The CDR3 extends over 16 amino acids. Trimming at V came to 3 bases and at J to 4 bases, leaving 8 bases not matched to a gene. The CDR3 nucleotides are TGTGCCAGCAGTGACCCTATAGCGGGGGGGGCTTACGAGCAGTACTTC. Amino acid sequence: CASSDPIAGGAYEQYF.

The chain uses TRBV7-2 and TRBJ2-7; D is uncertain. V was trimmed by 3 bases and J by 4 bases, leaving 4 bases between them. Looked up from germline, CDR1 is SGHTA and CDR2 is FQGNSA. This CDR3 spans 11 amino acids. CDR3 nucleotides: TGTGCCAGCAGCTTCAATTACGAGCAGTACTTC. Amino acids: CASSFNYEQYF.

This clone came up once. The genes are TRBV7-9 and TRBJ2-3; D perhaps matches TRBD1 (6 bases). V dropped 6 bases and J dropped 2 bases, with 18 bases sitting between them. The CDR3 covers 16 residues. Germline V gene data show CDR1 as SEHNR and CDR2 as FQNEAQ (reference sequence). CDR3 region: CASSRYTGTYTDTQYF. CDR3 nucleotide sequence: TGTGCCAGCAGTCGTTATACAGGGACCTACACAGATACGCAGTATTTT. The complete variable domain, with remaining parts taken from reference TRBV7-9 and TRBJ2-3, reads DTGVSQNPRHKITKRGQNVTFRCDPISEHNRLYWYRQTLGQGPEFLTYFQNEAQLEKSRLLSDRFSAERPKGSFSTLEIQRTEQGDSAMYLCASSRYTGTYTDTQYFGPGTRLTVL.

This chain uses TRBV2 with TRBJ2-7; 9 positions agree with TRBD2. V shed 3 bases, J shed 6 bases, and the junction held 9 bases outside the gene matches. Germline V gene sequence: CDR1 SNHLY, CDR2 FYNNEI. This CDR3 spans 15 amino acids. CDR3 sequence reads: CASSEDWLAGTEQYF. The CDR3 region has the DNA TGTGCCAGCAGTGAGGATTGGCTAGCGGGGACCGAGCAGTACTTC.